This entry is about one TCR beta chain. This sample is drawn from a study of blood T cell repertoires in COVID-19. Study information: Sites across the United States, Italy and Spain contributed samples from acute and convalescent COVID-19. PBMCs, B-cell-depleted T cells, or T cells provided the cDNA or gDNA that made up the material.

The CDR3 sequence is 15 residues long. Per the germline V gene, CDR1 is SGHRS and CDR2 is YFSETQ. V lost 4 bases, J lost 7 bases, and 20 bases lay in between. In the authors' workflow: Using reference gene primer amplification, nucleated cell counts were estimated. Assay: immunoSEQ multiplex PCR; the TCRdb copy retains only in-frame clones and omits some. The DNA gave D and trimming, while V, J and clone size come from that table. This table holds 380,000 or so clones, about 89% found once. The chain is built from TRBV5-1 and TRBJ1-1; TRBD1 might be the D (5 bases). This clonotype originated in a man aged 35 to 55 with acute or convalescent COVID-19. Material for sequencing was peripheral blood. The CDR3 DNA is TGCGCCAGCAGCCCGACCCATATGACGGGGGATGAAGCTTTCTTT. It yields the protein CASSPTHMTGDEAFF.